These 9 T cell receptor beta chains were all obtained from the same sample, sequenced in a study of control samples from healthy donors and cancer patients. This table comes from immunoSEQ multiplex PCR, and its TCRdb copy is limited to in-frame clones, with some not included. This repertoire shows about 98,000 clones, around 80% found once; its top ten account for roughly 2%. Sample: blood. These receptors were collected from a man in his 60s in good health.

Only one count was recorded for this clone. The chain is built from TRBV5-1 and TRBJ1-1; D perhaps matches TRBD1 (5 bases). V lost 1 base, J lost 5 bases, and 12 bases lay in between. The CDR3 spans 14 residues. CDR1 SGHRS and CDR2 YFSETQ come from the germline V gene. The CDR3 spells CASSLKVQGTEAFF. In nucleotides, the CDR3 is TGCGCCAGCAGCTTGAAAGTCCAGGGAACTGAAGCTTTCTTT.

This chain joins TRBV5-1 and TRBJ2-7, with 11 bases lining up with TRBD2. Losses at the gene ends were 4 bases for V and 7 bases for J; bases not matched to a gene: 7. Germline loops: CDR1 SGHRS, CDR2 YFSETQ. This CDR3 is built from 14 residues. CDR3 sequence (DNA): TGCGCCAGCAGCCCTTTAGCGGGGGGGCCGGAGCAGTACTTC. It specifies CASSPLAGGPEQYF.

This clone was seen just once. V and J are TRBV7-9 and TRBJ1-2; TRBD1 is a possible D gene (5 bases). Trimming took off 1 base at V and 8 bases at J, with 17 bases between the two ends. This CDR3 has 15 amino acids. CDR1 SEHNR and CDR2 FQNEAQ come from the germline V gene (reference sequence). The CDR3 DNA reads as TGTGCCAGCAGCTTAGAATGGAAGGGGCCCGGCGGCTACACCTTC. This codes for CASSLEWKGPGGYTF.

The CDR3 here is CASSDRQGANTEAFF. In DNA, the CDR3 is TGTGCCAGCAGCGACCGACAGGGAGCTAACACTGAAGCTTTCTTT. The chain combines TRBV6-6 with TRBJ1-1, with 7 bases fitting TRBD1. The V gene end was trimmed by 6 bases and the J gene end by 2 bases; junction bases not matched to a gene: 9. Germline V gives CDR1 MNHNY, CDR2 SVGAGI (reference sequence). This CDR3 comprises 15 residues.

This clone was detected only a few times. The chain recombines TRBV30 with TRBJ2-5; perhaps TRBD1 as D (6 bases). V was cut by 8 bases and J by 6 bases, with 16 bases left in between. Germline CDR1 is GTSNPN and CDR2 is SVGIG (reference sequence). The CDR3 sequence is 12 residues long. In nucleotides, the CDR3 is TGTGCCGTGGACCTGGGGGCAAAGACCCAGTACTTC. Amino acid sequence: CAVDLGAKTQYF.

This chain joins TRBV11-2 and TRBJ2-7; D is uncertain. V lost 5 bases and J lost 1, with 18 bases in between. Germline V gene sequence: CDR1 SGHAT, CDR2 FQNNGV. The CDR3 contains 16 residues. The DNA of the CDR3 is TGTGCCAGCAGCCCCCTATATGAGCGCGCGTCCTACGAGCAGTACTTC. Amino acids: CASSPLYERASYEQYF.

In this sample, this clone turned up once. The CDR3 sequence: CASSQGRETNTGELFF. The CDR3 DNA follows: TGTGCCAGCAGCCAAGGGCGGGAAACGAACACCGGGGAGCTGTTTTTT. The chain uses TRBV3-1 (or the pseudogene TRBV3-2) and TRBJ2-2; TRBD2 is a possible D gene (6 bases). The CDR3 spans 16 residues. CDR1 is LGHDT, CDR2 YNNKEL, per germline (reference sequence). The ends were cut back, 1 base at V and 0 bases at J, with 9 bases in the middle.

The chain carries TRBV18 and TRBJ2-5; D ambiguous. Trimming took 6 bases from V and 5 from J, leaving 13 bases between them. There are 13 residues in the CDR3. CDR1 is KGHSH, CDR2 LQKENI, per germline. CDR3 nucleotides: TGTGCCAGCTCGAAGGGCCCGAAGGAGACCCAGTACTTC. This translates into CASSKGPKETQYF.

This clone has just a few counts. V and J are TRBV19 and TRBJ2-7; D uncertain. Germline-derived CDR1 and CDR2 are LNHDA and SQIVND (reference sequence). V was pared by 5 bases and J by 5 bases, with 19 bases between. CDR3 size: 15 residues. The DNA of the CDR3 is TGTGCCAGTAGTCCCCCCGCAGGTTCGTCTGACGAGCAGTACTTC. Its translation is CASSPPAGSSDEQYF.